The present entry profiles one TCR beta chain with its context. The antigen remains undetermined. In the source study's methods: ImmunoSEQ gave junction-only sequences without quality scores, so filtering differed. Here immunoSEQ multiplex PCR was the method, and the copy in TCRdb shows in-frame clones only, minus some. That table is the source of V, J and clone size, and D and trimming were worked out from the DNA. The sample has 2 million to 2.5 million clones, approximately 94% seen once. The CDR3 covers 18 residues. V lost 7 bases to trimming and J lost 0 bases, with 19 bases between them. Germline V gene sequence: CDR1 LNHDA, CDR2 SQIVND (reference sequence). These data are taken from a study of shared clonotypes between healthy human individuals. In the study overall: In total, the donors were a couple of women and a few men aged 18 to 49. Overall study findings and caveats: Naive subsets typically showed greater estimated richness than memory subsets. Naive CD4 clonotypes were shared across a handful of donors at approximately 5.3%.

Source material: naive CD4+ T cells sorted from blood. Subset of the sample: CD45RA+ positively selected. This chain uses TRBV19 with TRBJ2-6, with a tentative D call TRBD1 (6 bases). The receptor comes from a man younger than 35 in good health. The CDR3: CASTSTGPYDSGANVLTF. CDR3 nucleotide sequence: TGTGCCAGTACCAGCACAGGGCCCTATGACTCTGGGGCCAACGTCCTGACTTTC.